Presented here are 9 T cell receptor beta chains from one specimen sequenced in a study of blood T cell repertoires in COVID-19. Assay used: immunoSEQ multiplex PCR; TCRdb lists only in-frame clones, some missing. The data contain 150,000 to 200,000 clones, 84% of them singletons. Material: peripheral blood. The receptor set was obtained from a woman in her 70s with COVID-19, enrolled during active disease.

The V and J genes are TRBV5-6 and TRBJ1-5, with TRBD1 matching 9 bases. J gave up 6 bases and V 1 base, and 8 bases lay outside the gene matches. This CDR3 is 16 amino acids long. In germline, CDR1 is SGHDT, CDR2 YYEEEE. The CDR3 bases are TGTGCCAGCAGCTTGCGTCGGACAGGGGTCCCTCAGCCCCAGCATTTT. Translation: CASSLRRTGVPQPQHF.

The chain couples TRBV30 to TRBJ1-2; D might be TRBD1 (5 bases). The CDR3 has 12 amino acids. Trimming removed 2 bases at V and 8 bases at J, with 12 bases between. Germline V gene sequence: CDR1 GTSNPN, CDR2 SVGIG (reference sequence). This CDR3 reads CAWSNGAGGYTF. DNA of the CDR3: TGTGCCTGGAGTAATGGGGCAGGCGGCTACACCTTC.

V usage is TRBV6-6 and J usage is TRBJ2-7; TRBD1 might be the D (6 bases). CDR1 and CDR2 from the germline V gene are MNHNY and SVGAGI (reference sequence). The CDR3 is 15 amino acids. Trimming stripped 6 bases from V and 4 bases from J, with 19 bases between. The CDR3 sequence: CASRPLRQASYEQYV. The CDR3 nucleotides are TGTGCCAGCAGGCCACTAAGACAGGCATCTTACGAGCAGTACGTC.

The chain recombines TRBV4-2 with TRBJ1-5, with a possible D match to TRBD1 (5 bases). The CDR3 contains 14 residues. CDR1 and CDR2 from the germline V gene are LGHNA and YNFKEQ. V lost 1 base and J 5 bases, leaving 9 bases between the germline ends. DNA for the CDR3: TGTGCCAGCAGCCAAGTGGGAGGGGATCAGCCCCAGCATTTT. Its translation: CASSQVGGDQPQHF.

The chain employs TRBV19 and TRBJ1-1, with D perhaps TRBD1 (5 bases). Trimming shortened V by 9 bases and J by 3 bases, and 17 bases separated the two germline ends. Per germline, CDR1 LNHDA and CDR2 SQIVND (reference sequence). The length of the CDR3 is 14 residues. The CDR3 here is CASSLRGGDTEAFF. CDR3 nucleotide sequence: TGTGCCAGCTCCCTGCGGGGGGGAGACACTGAAGCTTTCTTT.

The genes are TRBV28 and TRBJ1-5; the D gene is possibly TRBD1 (6 bases). With 5 bases removed from V and 6 bases from J, the gap between germline ends came to 17 bases. The V gene's germline CDR1 is MDHEN and CDR2 SYDVKM. The CDR3 is 15 amino acids. The CDR3 bases are TGTGCCAGCAGTCGAACAAGGGGGACAAGTCAGCCCCAGCATTTT. Its protein is CASSRTRGTSQPQHF.

This chain uses TRBV3-1 (or the pseudogene TRBV3-2) with TRBJ1-5; D gene uncertain. The CDR3 runs to 13 residues. The germline gives CDR1 LGHDT, CDR2 YNNKEL (reference sequence). V lost 4 bases and J 4 bases, leaving 8 bases between the germline ends. CDR3 protein: CASSRGWNQPQHF. CDR3 sequence (DNA): TGTGCCAGCAGCCGAGGGTGGAATCAGCCCCAGCATTTT.

CDR3 sequence (DNA): TGTGCCAGCAGCTCGGCGACAGGAAACATTCAGTACTTC. Its translation is CASSSATGNIQYF. The chain uses TRBV7-2 and TRBJ2-4; D may be TRBD1 (6 bases). V dropped 4 bases and J dropped 6 bases, with 10 bases sitting between them. CDR3 size: 13 residues. Per the germline V gene, CDR1 is SGHTA and CDR2 is FQGNSA.

This chain links TRBV19 with TRBJ1-4, with 9 bases that match TRBD1. Germline V gene lookup returns CDR1 LNHDA and CDR2 SQIVND (reference sequence). After removal of 10 bases from V and 8 bases from J, the junction contained 8 bases not matched to a gene. The CDR3 is made up of 13 amino acids. CDR3 in DNA: TGTGCCACCACGGACAGGGGAAACGAAAAACTGTTTTTT. This sequence encodes CATTDRGNEKLFF.